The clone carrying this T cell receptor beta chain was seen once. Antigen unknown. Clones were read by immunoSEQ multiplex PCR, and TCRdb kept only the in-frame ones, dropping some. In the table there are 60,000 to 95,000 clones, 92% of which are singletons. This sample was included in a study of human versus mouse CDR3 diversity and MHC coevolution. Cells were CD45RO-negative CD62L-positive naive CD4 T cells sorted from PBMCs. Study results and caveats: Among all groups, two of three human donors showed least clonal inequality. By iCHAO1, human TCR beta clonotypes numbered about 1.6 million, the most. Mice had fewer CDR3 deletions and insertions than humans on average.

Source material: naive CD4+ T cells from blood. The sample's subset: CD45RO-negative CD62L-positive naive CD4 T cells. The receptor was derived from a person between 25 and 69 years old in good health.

The chain's CDR3 is CASSAREISGANVLTF. The CDR3 coding sequence is TGCGCCAGCAGTGCGCGGGAAATCTCTGGGGCCAACGTCCTGACTTTC. The chain recombines TRBV10-2 with TRBJ2-6; tentatively, D is TRBD2 (6 bases). This CDR3 has 16 residues. Germline CDR1 WSHSY, CDR2 SAAADI. V was clipped by 4 bases and J by 0 bases, with 10 bases between them.